The clone carrying this T cell receptor beta chain was detected ten times or more. V lost 7 bases, J lost 3 bases, and 19 bases lay in between. Germline CDR1 and CDR2: MNHEY and SMNVEV (reference sequence). The CDR3 is 16 residues long. This sample is drawn from a study of patients and donors after allogeneic stem cell transplantation. TCRdb reprocessed the RT-PCR reads with MiXCR, giving one entry per CDR3 protein. The sample consists of tens of thousands of distinct CDR3 sequences, just under 5% of them appearing once. Sequencing was performed on blood, either unsorted or a sorted T cell fraction (not recorded which). The chain joins TRBV27 to TRBJ2-1; a possible D gene is TRBD2 (7 bases). This sequence originates from a human donor who was either an allogeneic HSCT recipient or a stem cell or donor lymphocyte infusion donor (not recorded which). It is not recorded whose cells these are; they may come from a transplant donor. The CDR3 sequence is CASTRGGGLGYNEQFF. CDR3 nucleotides: TGTGCCAGCACTCGGGGCGGGGGCCTGGGCTACAATGAGCAGTTCTTC.